What follows is one T cell receptor (beta chain) and its context. What it binds is unknown. Quantitative 5'-RACE with molecular barcodes produced the TCR beta libraries. Using its own MiXCR run on the 5' RACE reads, TCRdb lists one record per CDR3 protein. This table holds a few hundred thousand distinct CDR3 sequences, over 15% found once. This sample is part of a study of CD8 T cells in ankylosing spondylitis. CDR3 length equals 14 residues. Germline V gives CDR1 ENHRY, CDR2 SYGVKD. The V end was cut by 3 bases, the J end by 5 bases, with 13 bases between. Notes on the study in general: Matched ankylosing spondylitis synovial fluid reportedly contained a significantly enriched population of disease-linked clones. Disease-linked clones were found to be CD8+ and relatively rare in peripheral blood. Certain motif variants had earlier been reported in reactive arthritis synovial fluid and blood.

This sequence joins TRBV10-3 and TRBJ1-1; D is perhaps TRBD1 (6 bases). The specimen sequenced was blood, either unsorted or a sorted T cell fraction (not recorded which). This TCR was sampled from a male donor with ankylosing spondylitis or in good health (not recorded which). CDR3 DNA: TGTGCCATCAGTGATGGGCAGGGGAATACTGAAGCTTTCTTT. It translates to CAISDGQGNTEAFF.